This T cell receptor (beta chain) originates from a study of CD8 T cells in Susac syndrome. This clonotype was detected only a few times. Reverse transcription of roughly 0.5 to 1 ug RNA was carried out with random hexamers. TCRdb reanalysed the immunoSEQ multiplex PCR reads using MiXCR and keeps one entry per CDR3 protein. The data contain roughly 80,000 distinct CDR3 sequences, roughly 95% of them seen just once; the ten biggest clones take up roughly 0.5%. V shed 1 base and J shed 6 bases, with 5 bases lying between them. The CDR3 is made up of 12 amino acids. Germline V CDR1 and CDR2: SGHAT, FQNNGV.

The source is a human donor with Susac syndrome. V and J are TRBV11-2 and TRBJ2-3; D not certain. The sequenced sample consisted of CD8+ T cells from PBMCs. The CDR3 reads CASSLGLDTQYF. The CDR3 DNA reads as TGTGCCAGCAGCTTAGGTCTTGATACGCAGTATTTT. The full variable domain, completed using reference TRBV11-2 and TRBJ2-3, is EAGVAQSPRYKIIEKRQSVAFWCNPISGHATLYWYQQILGQGPKLLIQFQNNGVVDDSQLPKDRFSAERLKGVDSTLKIQPAKLEDSAVYLCASSLGLDTQYFGPGTRLTVL.